The 5 T cell receptor beta chains reported below all come from one sample, sequenced in a study of OX40 agonist ivuxolimab in advanced cancers. The protocol was immunoSEQ multiplex PCR, while the TCRdb copy is restricted to in-frame clones and leaves out a portion. The sample lists some 70,000 clones, around 84% occurring once. Sequencing was performed on CD4+ or CD8+ T cells sorted from blood, taken in a trial of the OX40 agonist ivuxolimab. These receptors were collected from an adult with an advanced solid tumor such as melanoma, head and neck, liver or kidney cancer.

The V gene is TRBV9, the J gene TRBJ2-1; maybe TRBD2 (6 bases). V was clipped by 3 bases and J by 6 bases, with 16 bases between them. Per the germline V gene, CDR1 is SGDLS and CDR2 is YYNGEE. The CDR3 runs to 15 residues. The CDR3 coding sequence is TGTGCCAGCAGCGCCATAGCACTAGCCCCCAATGAGCAGTTCTTC. It translates to CASSAIALAPNEQFF.

On this clone itself: The junction shows a germline mismatch at one end, possibly a read error. J is TRBJ1-1 and V is TRBV9; the D is unclear. Germline V lookup: CDR1 SGDLS, CDR2 YYNGEE. CDR3 length: 16 amino acids. For the CDR3, the DNA is TGTGCCAGCACCGTATCCTACGGAGGGTCCAGGACTGAAGCTTTCTTT. Amino acid sequence: CASTVSYGGSRTEAFF. Using reference TRBV9 and TRBJ1-1 for the parts outside the CDR3, the full variable domain is DSGVTQTPKHLITATGQRVTLRCSPRSGDLSVYWYQQSLDQGLQFLIQYYNGEERAKGNILERFSAQQFPDLHSELNLSSLELGDSALYFCASTVSYGGSRTEAFFGQGTRLTVV.

This sequence joins TRBV27 and TRBJ2-6; 8 nucleotides align to TRBD2. CDR1 MNHEY and CDR2 SMNVEV come from the germline V gene (reference sequence). V dropped 5 bases and J dropped 1; count of bases not matched to a gene: 7. The CDR3 totals 17 residues. CDR3 DNA: TGTGCCAGCAGTCCCCGCGGGGGGTGGTCTGGGGCCAACGTCCTGACTTTC. It encodes CASSPRGGWSGANVLTF.

This clone was seen a few times. V gene TRBV2 combines with J gene TRBJ2-3; 8 bases are shared with TRBD2. Germline loops: CDR1 SNHLY, CDR2 FYNNEI. The length of the CDR3 is 16 residues. Trimming cost V 0 bases and J 1 base; bases outside gene matches: 3. This chain's CDR3 is CASSEAWRGGTDTQYF. The CDR3 coding sequence is TGTGCCAGCAGTGAAGCGTGGCGGGGGGGCACAGATACGCAGTATTTT.

The genes are TRBV5-1 and TRBJ2-3; the match to TRBD2 covers 15 bases. The V segment lost 4 bases and the J segment 4 bases; nucleotides outside the gene matches: 4. In germline, CDR1 is SGHRS, CDR2 YFSETQ. This CDR3 has 16 amino acids. In DNA form, the CDR3 reads TGCGCCAGCAGCAGGACTAGCGGGGGGGCCCCAGATACGCAGTATTTT. It codes for CASSRTSGGAPDTQYF.